Presented here are 29 T cell receptor beta chains from one specimen sequenced in a study of tumor T cells in aggressive B-cell lymphoma. The assay was immunoSEQ multiplex PCR, and TCRdb's table has in-frame clones only and misses some. The sample has about 2,400 clones, about four fifths seen once. Sequenced material: tumor tissue. Receptors were obtained from an adult with diffuse large B cell lymphoma.

This chain connects TRBV1 to TRBJ2-1; the DNA was not used to check the table's D call, TRBD2. TRBV1 represents a pseudogene. This CDR3 spans 18 amino acids. CDR3 loop: CTSSHTTGTSGSSYEQFF. The CDR3 coding sequence is TGCACCAGCAGCCACACCACCGGGACTAGCGGGAGTAGTTATGAGCAGTTCTTC.

This clone was picked up a small number of times. V is TRBV15 and J is TRBJ1-5; TRBD1 agrees at 8 bases. CDR3 length: 15 residues. The trim removed 5 bases at V and 0 bases at J, leaving 3 bases unmatched. CDR1 is LNHNV, CDR2 YYDKDF, per germline (reference sequence). The CDR3 nucleotides are TGTGCCACCAGCTCGGACAGGGCTAGCAATCAGCCCCAGCATTTT. It encodes CATSSDRASNQPQHF.

This chain links TRBV2 with TRBJ1-4; D not resolved. Germline-derived CDR1 and CDR2 are SNHLY and FYNNEI. The CDR3 runs to 15 residues. V lost 2 bases, J lost 3 bases, and 10 bases lay in between. This chain's CDR3 is CASSEWSLPNEKLFF. Written as DNA, the CDR3 is TGTGCCAGCAGTGAATGGAGTCTACCTAATGAAAAACTGTTTTTT.

DNA for the CDR3: TGCGCCAGCAGCTCTTGGGTTGGAGGCGGGACTGAAGCTTTCTTT. Translated: CASSSWVGGGTEAFF. This sequence joins TRBV5-1 and TRBJ1-1; no firm D call. This CDR3 has 15 amino acids. V was pared by 3 bases and J by 5 bases, with 17 bases between. The germline CDR1 and CDR2 sequences are SGHRS and YFSETQ. The variable domain in full, completed from reference TRBV5-1 and TRBJ1-1, reads KAGVTQTPRYLIKTRGQQVTLSCSPISGHRSVSWYQQTPGQGLQFLFEYFSETQRNKGNFPGRFSGRQFSNSRSEMNVSTLELGDSALYLCASSSWVGGGTEAFFGQGTRLTVV.

The CDR3 loop reads CASSLVPGWETQYF. DNA of the CDR3: TGTGCCAGCAGCTTAGTCCCGGGATGGGAGACCCAGTACTTC. The chain joins TRBV7-2 to TRBJ2-5; TRBD2 is a possible D gene (5 bases). The germline CDR1 and CDR2 sequences are SGHTA and FQGNSA. Deletions cut 1 base from V and 5 bases from J, with 11 bases between. The CDR3 consists of 14 residues.

The chain links TRBV7-9 to TRBJ1-2; D possibly corresponds to TRBD1 (6 bases). Germline V gene lookup returns CDR1 SEHNR and CDR2 FQNEAQ (reference sequence). V lost 3 bases and J lost 7, with 15 bases in between. The CDR3 contains 14 residues. CDR3 DNA: TGTGCCAGCAGCTTGGATGGGGACATGCCTGGCTACACCTTC. Translation: CASSLDGDMPGYTF. Looking up the rest from reference TRBV7-9 and TRBJ1-2 gives the full variable domain: DTGVSQNPRHKITKRGQNVTFRCDPISEHNRLYWYRQTLGQGPEFLTYFQNEAQLEKSRLLSDRFSAERPKGSFSTLEIQRTEQGDSAMYLCASSLDGDMPGYTFGSGTRLTVV.

The table lists this clone with a few counts. V and J are TRBV14 and TRBJ2-7, with a tentative D call TRBD1 (6 bases). The germline V and J ends were trimmed by 5 bases and 6 bases, with 14 bases remaining between them. The CDR3 is 13 residues long. Germline V CDR1 and CDR2: SGHDN, FVKESK. CDR3 in amino acids: CASSLQGLSEQYF. In nucleotides, the CDR3 is TGTGCCAGCAGCTTACAGGGCCTCTCCGAGCAGTACTTC.

The table lists this clone with a count of one. The V gene is TRBV4-2, the J gene TRBJ2-7; 9 bases align to TRBD2. The CDR3 loop spans 18 amino acids. The V and J ends lost 1 base and 5 bases, in that order; junction bases with no gene match: 15. Germline CDR1 is LGHNA and CDR2 is YNFKEQ. The DNA of the CDR3 is TGTGCCAGCAGCCAAGGCCCGGGGGCGGGAGGGAGGTTTGACGAGCAGTACTTC. Translating gives CASSQGPGAGGRFDEQYF.

This clone was observed once. The chain uses TRBV28 and TRBJ1-5; possibly TRBD1 for D (6 bases). Trimming removed 6 bases at V and 7 bases at J, with 22 bases between. CDR1 is MDHEN and CDR2 is SYDVKM in the germline V gene. CDR3 length equals 16 residues. CDR3 DNA: TGTGCCAGCAGCCCTCGGGGAGGGGGAGTAGGGCAGCCCCAGCATTTT. Its protein product is CASSPRGGGVGQPQHF.

This chain links TRBV30 with TRBJ1-1; 7 nucleotides match TRBD1. Germline V lookup: CDR1 GTSNPN, CDR2 SVGIG (reference sequence). Germline trimming cut 0 bases from V and 6 bases from J; bases unmatched to any gene: 7. The CDR3 consists of 14 residues. CDR3 DNA sequence: TGTGCCTGGAGTGTACTGTGGAGGGGGCCTGAAGCTTTCTTT. Translation gives CAWSVLWRGPEAFF.

The chain couples TRBV28 to TRBJ1-2; perhaps TRBD1 as D (6 bases). Germline CDR1 MDHEN, CDR2 SYDVKM. V was trimmed by 3 bases and J by 7 bases, leaving 18 bases between them. The CDR3 totals 15 residues. In nucleotides, the CDR3 is TGTGCCAGCAGTTTGGGGTCCAGGGGCGGCCTTGGCTACACCTTC. This gives the protein CASSLGSRGGLGYTF.

The chain is built from TRBV7-9 and TRBJ2-7; the D gene is possibly TRBD1 (6 bases). V dropped 2 bases and J dropped 4 bases, with 9 bases sitting between them. The V gene's germline CDR1 is SEHNR and CDR2 FQNEAQ (reference sequence). The CDR3 runs 13 residues. The CDR3 bases are TGTGCCAGCAGCTTATCAGGGGCGTACGAGCAGTACTTC. Its translation is CASSLSGAYEQYF.

The chain has TRBV7-3 and TRBJ1-1; 7 nucleotides line up with TRBD1. The CDR3 totals 13 residues. V lost 3 bases, J lost 11 bases, and 9 bases stayed unmatched. Germline CDR1 and CDR2: SGHTA and FQGTGA. CDR3 protein: CASSFTGVAKAFF. The CDR3 DNA reads as TGTGCCAGCAGCTTCACAGGGGTCGCTAAGGCTTTCTTT.

This clone was found a few times. J is TRBJ1-1 and V is TRBV6-1; D may be TRBD1 (5 bases). The CDR3 is 14 residues long. Germline CDR1 and CDR2: MNHNS and SASEGT. Trimming removed 6 bases at V and 4 bases at J, with 15 bases between. This CDR3 is CASREGPGGTEAFF. As DNA, the CDR3 is TGTGCCAGCAGGGAGGGGCCCGGAGGCACTGAAGCTTTCTTT.

The chain is built from TRBV5-1 and TRBJ1-5; TRBD1 is a possible D gene (5 bases). The CDR3 consists of 14 residues. The V and J ends lost 2 bases and 2 bases respectively, with 8 bases between them. Germline V gene data show CDR1 as SGHRS and CDR2 as YFSETQ. The CDR3 spells CASSFDSRNQPQHF. CDR3 DNA: TGCGCCAGCAGCTTTGACAGCCGCAATCAGCCCCAGCATTTT.

The chain is built from TRBV30 and TRBJ2-2; 13 bases fit TRBD2. V lost 2 bases, J lost 7 bases, and 16 bases stayed unmatched. The CDR3 sequence is 19 residues long. Germline lookup yields CDR1 GTSNPN and CDR2 SVGIG (reference sequence). The CDR3 spells CAWSFPGLAGALVIGELFF. The CDR3 bases are TGTGCCTGGAGTTTCCCCGGACTAGCGGGAGCTCTGGTGATCGGGGAGCTGTTTTTT. Looking up the rest from reference TRBV30 and TRBJ2-2 gives the full variable domain: SQTIHQWPATLVQPVGSPLSLECTVEGTSNPNLYWYRQAAGRGLQLLFYSVGIGQISSEVPQNLSASRPQDRQFILSSKKLLLSDSGFYLCAWSFPGLAGALVIGELFFGEGSRLTVL.

V and J are TRBV2 and TRBJ1-5; 8 nucleotides match TRBD1. Germline-derived CDR1 and CDR2 are SNHLY and FYNNEI. The CDR3 runs to 15 residues. J gave up 1 base and V 4 bases, and 3 bases lay outside the gene matches. The CDR3 nucleotides read TGTGCCAGCAGTGTGGACAGGGCGAGCAATCAGCCCCAGCATTTT. This gives the protein CASSVDRASNQPQHF.

This chain links TRBV7-9 with TRBJ2-7; D not certain. The V gene's germline CDR1 is SEHNR and CDR2 FQNEAQ (reference sequence). The length of the CDR3 is 14 residues. The V end lost 1 base, the J end lost 2 bases, and 9 bases lay between the germline ends. CDR3 bases: TGTGCCAGCAGCTTAGGGAGCAAACCCTACGAGCAGTACTTC. It codes for CASSLGSKPYEQYF. Together with reference TRBV7-9 and TRBJ2-7, the CDR3 gives the full variable domain: DTGVSQNPRHKITKRGQNVTFRCDPISEHNRLYWYRQTLGQGPEFLTYFQNEAQLEKSRLLSDRFSAERPKGSFSTLEIQRTEQGDSAMYLCASSLGSKPYEQYFGPGTRLTVT.

The table lists this clone with a count of one. The V and J genes are TRBV9 and TRBJ1-5, with TRBD1 as a possible D gene (5 bases). This CDR3 is 14 amino acids long. V lost 0 bases, J lost 9 bases, and 13 bases lay in between. Germline assignment: CDR1 SGDLS and CDR2 YYNGEE. The CDR3 bases are TGTGCCAGCAGCGTAGACATCTGGGGGGGGCCCCAGCATTTT. It translates to CASSVDIWGGPQHF.

The chain links TRBV15 to TRBJ2-7; the match to TRBD1 covers 7 bases. The CDR3 runs to 15 residues. Germline V CDR1 and CDR2: LNHNV, YYDKDF (reference sequence). With V trimmed by 1 base and J by 9 bases, 12 bases remained unmatched. In DNA, the CDR3 is TGTGCCACCAGCAGAGCATCCGGGACAGCCCGGAGGCAGTACTTC. It yields the protein CATSRASGTARRQYF.

The chain joins TRBV7-2 to TRBJ1-1; D is unresolved. This CDR3 has 16 amino acids. Germline V CDR1 and CDR2: SGHTA, FQGNSA. V was trimmed by 5 bases and J by 3 bases, leaving 19 bases between them. CDR3 sequence: CASSPRSGLWDTEAFF. Written as DNA, the CDR3 is TGTGCCAGCAGCCCTCGGTCGGGATTGTGGGACACTGAAGCTTTCTTT.

The V call is TRBV5-1, the J call TRBJ2-7, with TRBD1 matching 7 bases. V lost 0 bases, J lost 6 bases, and 9 bases stayed unmatched. The germline V gene encodes CDR1 SGHRS and CDR2 YFSETQ. The CDR3 consists of 15 residues. CDR3 sequence: CASSLEGQGVAEQYF. The CDR3 DNA is TGCGCCAGCAGCTTGGAAGGGCAGGGGGTTGCCGAGCAGTACTTC.

The rearrangement links TRBV5-1 to TRBJ2-1, with TRBD2 matching 9 bases. CDR3 length: 15 amino acids. With V trimmed by 4 bases and J by 3 bases, 5 bases remained unmatched. The germline gives CDR1 SGHRS, CDR2 YFSETQ. The CDR3 protein is CASSHSGSGYNEQFF. Here the CDR3 DNA reads TGCGCCAGCAGCCATAGCGGGAGCGGCTACAATGAGCAGTTCTTC.

This clone was seen a single time. The genes are TRBV28 and TRBJ1-6; D is unresolved. The CDR3 sequence is 18 residues long. Germline V gene lookup returns CDR1 MDHEN and CDR2 SYDVKM. Trimming took 6 bases from V and 8 from J, leaving 26 bases between them. CDR3 sequence reads: CASSRGRVGVHRYSPLHF. The CDR3, as DNA: TGTGCCAGCAGCCGAGGTCGGGTCGGGGTTCATCGCTATTCACCCCTCCACTTT.

This chain joins TRBV21-1 and TRBJ2-7; the listed D gene, TRBD2, was not tested against the DNA. TRBV21-1 is a pseudogene. The CDR3 runs to 17 residues. The CDR3 spells CASSKDPFRGREYEQYF. The DNA for the CDR3 is TGTGCCAGCAGCAAAGACCCCTTTCGCGGGAGGGAATACGAGCAGTACTTC.

The rearrangement links TRBV6-1 to TRBJ1-4; no clear D. Germline V CDR1 and CDR2: MNHNS, SASEGT. V lost 7 bases and J 0 bases, leaving 9 bases between the germline ends. The CDR3 is made up of 14 amino acids. As DNA, the CDR3 is TGTGCCAGCAAAAACAGCCCAACTAATGAAAAACTGTTTTTT. Amino acid sequence: CASKNSPTNEKLFF.

Comment on this clone: The junction differs from germline at one of its ends, possibly a read error. The chain employs TRBV19 and TRBJ1-1, with D uncertain. CDR3 length: 14 residues. CDR1 LNHDA and CDR2 SQIVND come from the germline V gene (reference sequence). The CDR3 sequence: CASSLDSWNTEAFF. The CDR3 bases are TGTGCCAGTAGTCTAGACTCTTGGAACACTGAAGCTTTCTTT.

This sequence joins TRBV11-2 and TRBJ2-7, with D unclear. Germline CDR1 reads SGHAT; CDR2 reads FQNNGV. This CDR3 is 13 amino acids long. The V gene lost 2 bases and the J gene lost 3 bases, with 8 bases spanning the gap. In DNA, the CDR3 is TGTGCCAGCAGCTTATCACAGTTCTACGAGCAGTACTTC. Translation gives CASSLSQFYEQYF.

The rearrangement uses TRBV19 and TRBJ2-7; 7 bases are a match to TRBD2. The germline V gene encodes CDR1 LNHDA and CDR2 SQIVND (reference sequence). The ends lost 6 bases at V and 5 bases at J; junction bases unmatched: 13. This CDR3 spans 15 amino acids. In DNA, the CDR3 is TGTGCCAGTAGCCCCCGTGGTGGGGGGGTAAACGAGCAGTACTTC. Translating it yields CASSPRGGGVNEQYF.